This T cell receptor beta chain was obtained from a study of T cell responses to AZD1222 COVID-19 vaccine. Study-level findings and limits: White British ancestry dominated among donors, who included more females, and clonal diversity was possibly underestimated.

Clones were read by immunoSEQ multiplex PCR, and TCRdb kept only the in-frame ones, dropping some. The sample lists roughly 84,000 clones, roughly 85% occurring once. Trimming took off 1 base at V and 4 bases at J, with 10 bases between the two ends. The CDR3 is 15 amino acids. The germline gives CDR1 LNHDA, CDR2 SQIVND (reference sequence). Concerning this clone: The antigen is undetermined.

Second doses were pooled across both intervals (about 4 or about 12 weeks). The material was peripheral blood, obtained 28 days after the second AZD1222 dose. V is TRBV19 and J is TRBJ1-4; D is unclear. This TCR came from an adult who received the AZD1222 COVID-19 vaccine. The CDR3 is CASSIVVDFNEKLFF. The DNA of the CDR3 is TGTGCCAGTAGTATAGTTGTGGACTTTAATGAAAAACTGTTTTTT.